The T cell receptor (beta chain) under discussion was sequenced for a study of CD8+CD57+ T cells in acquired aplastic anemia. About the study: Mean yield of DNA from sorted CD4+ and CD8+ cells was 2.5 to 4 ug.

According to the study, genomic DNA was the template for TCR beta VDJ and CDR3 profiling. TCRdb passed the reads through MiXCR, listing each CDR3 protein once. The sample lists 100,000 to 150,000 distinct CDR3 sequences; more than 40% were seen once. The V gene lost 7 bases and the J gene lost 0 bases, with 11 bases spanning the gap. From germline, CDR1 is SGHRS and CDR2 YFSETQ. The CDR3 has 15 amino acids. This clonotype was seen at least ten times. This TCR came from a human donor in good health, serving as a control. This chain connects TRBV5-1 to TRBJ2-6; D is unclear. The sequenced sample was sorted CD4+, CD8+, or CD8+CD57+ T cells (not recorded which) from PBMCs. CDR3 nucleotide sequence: TGCGCCAGCGGAGACGGTGACTCTGGGGCCAACGTCCTGACTTTC. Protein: CASGDGDSGANVLTF.